These 7 T cell receptor beta chains share one sample of origin, sequenced in a study of blood T cell repertoires in COVID-19. TCRdb keeps only in-frame clones here, not all; method: immunoSEQ multiplex PCR. The table shows about 190,000 clones, with 65% to 80% occurring only once. Sequences were obtained from peripheral blood. Receptor source: a man aged 45-65 years who had recovered from COVID-19.

The genes are TRBV28 and TRBJ1-2; no firm D call. CDR3 length: 12 residues. Germline V gene lookup returns CDR1 MDHEN and CDR2 SYDVKM. Trimming removed 2 bases at V and 8 bases at J, with 9 bases between. The chain's CDR3 is CASSLKAGGYTF. The CDR3 bases are TGTGCCAGCAGTTTAAAAGCGGGAGGCTACACCTTC.

The rearrangement links TRBV4-2 to TRBJ2-3, with 10 bases lining up with TRBD2. Germline lookup yields CDR1 LGHNA and CDR2 YNFKEQ. The CDR3 is made up of 17 amino acids. Unmatched junction bases numbered 8, after V lost 0 bases and J lost 5 bases. This CDR3 is CASSQEQAGGVRDTQYF. The CDR3 bases are TGTGCCAGCAGCCAAGAGCAAGCGGGAGGGGTCCGAGATACGCAGTATTTT.

This chain joins TRBV30 and TRBJ2-7; 8 bases map to TRBD2. CDR3 length equals 14 residues. The trim removed 2 bases at V and 2 bases at J, leaving 5 bases unmatched. CDR1 is GTSNPN, CDR2 SVGIG, per germline (reference sequence). The DNA for the CDR3 is TGTGCCTGGAGTCCCCCCGGGGGGGCCTACGAGCAGTACTTC. Protein: CAWSPPGGAYEQYF.

This chain connects TRBV5-5 to TRBJ1-2; TRBD1 aligns across 12 bases. This CDR3 spans 16 amino acids. V dropped 1 base and J dropped 8; count of bases not matched to a gene: 9. Germline V CDR1 and CDR2: SGHKS, YYEKEE (reference sequence). Written as DNA, the CDR3 is TGTGCCAGCAGCTTGAGTGGGGACAGGGGGCTAGGAGGCTACACCTTC. It yields the protein CASSLSGDRGLGGYTF.

The chain has TRBV24-1 and TRBJ2-3; D may be TRBD2 (6 bases). This CDR3 spans 15 amino acids. Germline CDR1 is KGHDR and CDR2 is SFDVKD. The V gene lost 0 bases and the J gene lost 2 bases, with 8 bases spanning the gap. The chain's CDR3 is CATSDLRDSTDTQYF. The CDR3 bases are TGTGCCACCAGTGATTTGCGGGACTCCACAGATACGCAGTATTTT.

The chain has TRBV28 and TRBJ2-2; D unresolved. Germline V gene data show CDR1 as MDHEN and CDR2 as SYDVKM. V shed 5 bases and J shed 1 base, with 11 bases lying between them. The CDR3 contains 15 residues. CDR3 residues: CASSPHPGNTGELFF. Written as DNA, the CDR3 is TGTGCCAGCAGTCCCCACCCGGGGAACACCGGGGAGCTGTTTTTT. Supplemented by reference TRBV28 and TRBJ2-2, the full variable domain reads DVKVTQSSRYLVKRTGEKVFLECVQDMDHENMFWYRQDPGLGLRLIYFSYDVKMKEKGDIPEGYSVSREKKERFSLILESASTNQTSMYLCASSPHPGNTGELFFGEGSRLTVL.

The CDR3 loop reads CATSDTGPEQFF. CDR3 sequence (DNA): TGTGCCACCAGTGATACCGGTCCTGAGCAGTTCTTC. The chain combines TRBV24-1 with TRBJ2-1; no definite D call. Germline V gene sequence: CDR1 KGHDR, CDR2 SFDVKD. The germline V and J ends were trimmed by 3 bases and 9 bases, with 8 bases remaining between them. This CDR3 contains 12 residues.